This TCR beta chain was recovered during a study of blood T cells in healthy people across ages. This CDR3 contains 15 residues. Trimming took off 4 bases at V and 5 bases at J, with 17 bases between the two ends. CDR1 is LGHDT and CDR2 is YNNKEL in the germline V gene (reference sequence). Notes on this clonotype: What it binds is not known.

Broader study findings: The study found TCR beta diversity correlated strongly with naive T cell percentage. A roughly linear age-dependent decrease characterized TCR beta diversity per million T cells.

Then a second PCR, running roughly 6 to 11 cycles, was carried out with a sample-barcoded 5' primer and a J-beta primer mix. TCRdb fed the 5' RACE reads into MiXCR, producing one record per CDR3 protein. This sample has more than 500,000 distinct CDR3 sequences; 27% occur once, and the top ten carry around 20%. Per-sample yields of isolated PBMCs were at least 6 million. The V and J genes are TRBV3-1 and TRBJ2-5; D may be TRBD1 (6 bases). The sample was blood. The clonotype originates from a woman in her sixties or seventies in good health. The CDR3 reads CASSLTRGGWETQYF. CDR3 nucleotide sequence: TGTGCCAGCAGCCTGACTCGAGGGGGATGGGAGACCCAGTACTTC.